This T cell receptor (beta chain) was sequenced in a study of CD8+ T cells in alopecia areata. For this clone: Mouse names are used for the genes. Coverage ceases 4 residues before the CDR3 finishes, and the germline J gene fills in the end.

Researchers sorted pooled cutaneous lymph node cells on the basis of CD4, CD8alpha, NKG2D, NKG2ACE and other markers. Reverse transcribed after extraction, RNA yielded cDNA as the sequencing template. Measured with immunoSEQ multiplex PCR; TCRdb has only the in-frame clones, and not every one. The profile covers about 270,000 clones, none occurring a single time. Germline CDR1 is NNHNN and CDR2 is SYGAGS (reference sequence). The V gene lost 3 bases and the J gene lost 0 bases, with 9 bases spanning the gap. This CDR3 contains 15 residues. The rearrangement joins TRBV13-2 to TRBJ2-2; maybe TRBD1 (5 bases). Sequencing was carried out using CD4+ T cells sorted from a lymph node. The TCR originated in a C3H/HeJ mouse with alopecia areata. This strain has MHC haplotype H2-k. The CDR3 loop is CASGVQGANTGQLYF. CDR3 bases read: TGTGCCAGCGGTGTCCAGGGAGCAAACACCGGG.